What follows are 19 T cell receptor beta chains derived from one specimen sequenced in a study of T-cell reconstitution after alpha-beta-depleted transplantation in children. The authors prepared the TCRbeta library with unique molecular identifiers. TCRdb reanalysed the PCR reads using MiXCR and keeps one entry per CDR3 protein. The repertoire has some 600,000 distinct CDR3 sequences, approximately 15% of them found once; the top ten carry approximately 1.1%. This specimen consisted of PBMCs from the stem cell graft donor, obtained from the stem cell graft. The receptors were sampled from a human donor who donated a stem cell graft to a child with acute myeloid leukemia.

The chain carries TRBV5-1 and TRBJ1-2; possibly TRBD1 for D (6 bases). Germline V gene sequence: CDR1 SGHRS, CDR2 YFSETQ. With 9 bases removed from V and 8 bases from J, the gap between germline ends came to 23 bases. The CDR3 length is 14 residues. The chain's CDR3 is CAITWGRNKRGYTF. The CDR3 DNA is TGCGCCATCACCTGGGGGCGGAACAAACGGGGCTACACCTTC.

This clonotype came up many times. The chain carries TRBV7-2 and TRBJ2-2; D unclear. The V and J ends lost 1 base and 4 bases respectively, with 4 bases between them. The CDR3 runs 13 residues. Germline V gene sequence: CDR1 SGHTA, CDR2 FQGNSA. The DNA for the CDR3 is TGTGCCAGCAGCTTAGGCTTCACCGGGGAGCTGTTTTTT. It specifies CASSLGFTGELFF.

Concerning this clonotype itself: Given a much more abundant clone one base away, this may be a read error. The chain uses TRBV29-1 and TRBJ2-5; D might be TRBD2 (5 bases). The CDR3 has 13 residues. The V and J ends lost 6 bases and 2 bases respectively, with 13 bases between them. The germline V gene has CDR1 SQVTM and CDR2 ANQGSEA. The CDR3 region has the DNA TGCAGCGTAGAAATAGCGTCGCAAGAGACCCAGTACTTC. It yields the protein CSVEIASQETQYF. Variable domain in full (rest from reference TRBV29-1 and TRBJ2-5): SAVISQKPSRDICQRGTSLTIQCQVDSQVTMMFWYRQQPGQSLTLIATANQGSEATYESGFVIDKFPISRPNLTFSTLTVSNMSPEDSSIYLCSVEIASQETQYFGPGTRLLVL.

This sequence joins TRBV5-1 and TRBJ1-2; D is unclear. The germline V gene encodes CDR1 SGHRS and CDR2 YFSETQ. Deletions cut 0 bases from V and 7 bases from J, with 10 bases between. CDR3 size: 13 residues. For the CDR3, the DNA is TGCGCCAGCAGCTTGGACGGTCTAGTTGGCTACACCTTC. Its translation is CASSLDGLVGYTF.

The DNA for the CDR3 is TGTGCCAGCAGTTTGTCGGGCGGTTCAGATACGCAGTATTTT. This encodes CASSLSGGSDTQYF. The rearrangement joins TRBV28 to TRBJ2-3, with no clear D. V lost 3 bases and J 4 bases, leaving 11 bases between the germline ends. Per the germline V gene, CDR1 is MDHEN and CDR2 is SYDVKM. The CDR3 consists of 14 residues.

The table lists this clonotype with many counts. V usage is TRBV20-1 and J usage is TRBJ2-3; D might be TRBD1 or TRBD2, each matching 5 bases. The V end was cut by 7 bases, the J end by 0 bases, with 8 bases between. Germline V lookup: CDR1 DFQATT, CDR2 SNEGSKA (reference sequence). CDR3 length: 12 amino acids. In nucleotides, the CDR3 is TGCAGTGGGGGACGGAGCACAGATACGCAGTATTTT. It is translated as CSGGRSTDTQYF.

This clonotype has at least ten counts. V usage is TRBV20-1 and J usage is TRBJ2-1; 10 bases align to TRBD2. CDR3 size: 18 residues. V was pared by 1 base and J by 5 bases, with 14 bases of the junction left unmatched. The germline V gene has CDR1 DFQATT and CDR2 SNEGSKA (reference sequence). CDR3 DNA: TGCAGTGCTAGAGGTCCCCTTCGGACTAGCGGCGTCGACAATGAGCAGTTCTTC. The encoded protein is CSARGPLRTSGVDNEQFF.

This clonotype was counted many times. The chain combines TRBV7-2 with TRBJ1-4; weak D call: TRBD1 (5 bases). V lost 1 base, J lost 3 bases, and 9 bases lay in between. Germline CDR1 is SGHTA and CDR2 is FQGNSA. CDR3 length: 15 residues. The CDR3 DNA reads TGTGCCAGCAGCTTAGTTGGGGCAGCTAATGAAAAACTGTTTTTT. It specifies CASSLVGAANEKLFF. The entire variable domain, with the rest obtained from reference TRBV7-2 and TRBJ1-4, is as follows: GAGVSQSPSNKVTEKGKDVELRCDPISGHTALYWYRQSLGQGLEFLIYFQGNSAPDKSGLPSDRFSAERTGGSVSTLTIQRTQQEDSAVYLCASSLVGAANEKLFFGSGTQLSVL.

A note on this clonotype: A read error is possible here, since a much larger clone lies one base away. This chain links TRBV29-1 with TRBJ2-3; D not resolved. Trimming pared 5 bases from V and 2 bases from J, leaving 11 bases between. The CDR3 contains 13 residues. Germline lookup yields CDR1 SQVTM and CDR2 ANQGSEA. The CDR3 DNA sequence: TGCAGCGTTTTTTTACTGATCACAGATACGCAGTATTTT. This sequence encodes CSVFLLITDTQYF.

This clonotype came up many times. This chain uses TRBV12-3 or TRBV12-4 with TRBJ1-2; no firm D call. CDR3 size: 13 residues. V shed 4 bases and J shed 4 bases, with 10 bases lying between them. CDR3 DNA: TGTGCCAGCAGTTCACAGAGTTTCTATGGCTACACCTTC. It is translated as CASSSQSFYGYTF.

The chain carries TRBV3-1 and TRBJ2-1; 10 bases line up with TRBD2. Germline CDR1 and CDR2: LGHDT and YNNKEL (reference sequence). V trimming: 4 bases; J trimming: 6 bases; junction bases outside the gene matches: 21. The CDR3 has 20 amino acids. CDR3 nucleotides: TGTGCCAGCAGCCCCATATCCGGGACTAGCGCCGAAGGGTCGACCAATGAGCAGTTCTTC. Its protein is CASSPISGTSAEGSTNEQFF.

This clonotype was picked up many times. The chain is built from TRBV20-1 and TRBJ2-3; D is ambiguous. The CDR3 runs 15 residues. CDR1 DFQATT and CDR2 SNEGSKA come from the germline V gene (reference sequence). Trimming stripped 3 bases from V and 0 bases from J, with 13 bases between. In nucleotides, the CDR3 is TGCAGTGCTAGCAGAACTCCTGATAGCACAGATACGCAGTATTTT. Translated, it gives CSASRTPDSTDTQYF.

Only a few counts were recorded for this clonotype. V usage is TRBV6-5 and J usage is TRBJ1-5; a weak D match, TRBD1 (5 bases). This CDR3 is built from 15 residues. Germline CDR1 is MNHEY and CDR2 is SVGAGI. The V and J ends lost 6 bases and 2 bases respectively, with 14 bases between them. In DNA, the CDR3 is TGTGCCAGCAGGGCCTCCCGGGGCGGCAATCAGCCCCAGCATTTT. Amino acids: CASRASRGGNQPQHF.

In its sample, this clonotype was seen many times. The chain joins TRBV20-1 to TRBJ2-3, with D tentatively TRBD1 (6 bases). CDR1 and CDR2 (germline): DFQATT, SNEGSKA (reference sequence). The CDR3 is 13 residues long. V shed 6 bases and J shed 2 bases, with 12 bases lying between them. The CDR3 protein is CSARTEITDTQYF. In DNA form, the CDR3 reads TGCAGTGCCCGGACAGAAATCACAGATACGCAGTATTTT.

V and J are TRBV5-1 and TRBJ2-2; no reliable D call. This CDR3 contains 16 residues. Germline assignment: CDR1 SGHRS and CDR2 YFSETQ. Trimming took off 0 bases at V and 1 base at J, with 10 bases between the two ends. The chain's CDR3 is CASSLAIGQNTGELFF. In DNA form, the CDR3 reads TGCGCCAGCAGCTTGGCGATTGGGCAGAACACCGGGGAGCTGTTTTTT.

This clonotype was observed at least ten times. This chain links TRBV4-1 with TRBJ2-1; D unresolved. V gave up 0 bases and J gave up 8 bases, with 8 bases separating them. The CDR3 is 13 residues long. Germline CDR1 and CDR2: MGHRA and YSYEKL. DNA for the CDR3: TGCGCCAGCAGCCAAGATAAGGGCTATGAGCAGTTCTTC. Residues: CASSQDKGYEQFF.

The V call is TRBV7-9, the J call TRBJ1-2; a weak D match, TRBD1 (6 bases). The germline V and J ends were trimmed by 5 bases and 4 bases, with 14 bases remaining between them. Per germline, CDR1 SEHNR and CDR2 FQNEAQ (reference sequence). The CDR3 contains 14 residues. This CDR3 is CASSEGHLTYGYTF. The DNA of the CDR3 is TGTGCCAGCAGCGAGGGACACCTCACCTATGGCTACACCTTC.

This clonotype was detected a few times. The chain is built from TRBV5-6 and TRBJ2-3, with 9 bases lining up with TRBD2. The ends lost 0 bases at V and 2 bases at J; junction bases unmatched: 7. In germline, CDR1 is SGHDT, CDR2 YYEEEE. The CDR3 is 17 amino acids. CDR3 DNA: TGTGCCAGCAGCTTGGAAGGGCGGGGGGGCCTCACAGATACGCAGTATTTT. Translation: CASSLEGRGGLTDTQYF.

This clonotype was seen more than once but under ten times. The J gene is TRBJ1-1, the V gene TRBV5-1; D is perhaps TRBD1 (6 bases). This CDR3 region has 18 residues. V was pared by 4 bases and J by 11 bases, with 33 bases between. Germline CDR1 reads SGHRS; CDR2 reads YFSETQ. The CDR3 region is CASSPLSGTTTLKSEAFF. The CDR3 region has the DNA TGCGCCAGCAGCCCCCTCTCCGGGACAACTACACTGAAGTCCGAGGCTTTCTTT.